This T cell receptor (beta chain) emerged from a study of T cells after yellow fever vaccination (dated by TCRdb to the late 2010s). Regarding the study in general: The SMART-Seq v4 Ultra Low Input RNA kit was used to prepare libraries from fractions with low cell numbers. To follow T-cell clones before and after both primary and booster YFV17D yellow fever vaccination, bulk TCR alpha and beta repertoires underwent longitudinal sequencing. Two healthy male donors, one aged 18 to 30 and one aged 30 to 39 years, were included in the cohort. Blood was collected at multiple timepoints before and after primary and secondary immunization, and bulk PBMC replicates and cell subsets were isolated. What the work shows at the level of the full study, not this receptor alone: A small fraction of clonotypes appeared in both the CD4 and CD8 compartments, likely as a result of convergent recombination. The study included only a couple of donors, which limits how far the findings can be generalized. Compared with the primary T-cell response, the secondary T-cell response was faster but weaker, reaching its peak on day 5 rather than on day 15. Computational filtering was required because FACS-sorted repertoires could contain abundant contaminating clonotypes from the bulk population. Most clones expanded after primary vaccination were re-detected after the booster (almost 97% of CD4 and approximately 89% of CD8), suggesting broad memory maintenance.

This clonotype has ten or more counts. Its antigen target is currently unknown. No clone much larger than this one lies a single base away; base qualities are absent. This sample's treatment or condition label indicates: live attenuated yellow fever vaccine strain. A standard Ficoll-Paque protocol was used to isolate PBMCs from peripheral blood. CD4 and CD8 T-cell fractions were isolated with Dynabeads CD4 and CD8 positive selection kits. RNA was extracted with TriZol from bulk PBMCs, CD4 and CD8 fractions, and dextramer-positive and dextramer-negative fractions. From the germline V gene, CDR1 is MGHRA and CDR2 is YSYEKL. The cysteine opens and the phenylalanine closes a CDR3 of 16 amino acids. Only the CDR3 DNA stays, 48 bases, in frame from base 1. At the junction V is shortened by 4 bases and J by 6 bases; bases outside the gene matches: 11. TCR cDNA was synthesized by 5'RACE template switching, which introduced a universal primer site and unique molecular identifiers. Priming for cDNA synthesis came from both the TCR alpha and TCR beta constant segments. Library amplification used two PCR steps, and the second PCR step added sample barcodes and sequencing adapters. Sequencing of the libraries was done on either Illumina HiSeq 2500 (2x100 bp) or NovaSeq (2x150 bp). As for how the authors treated the data: Reads were demultiplexed and collapsed into UMI consensus sequences with MIGEC, and V(D)J alignment was performed with MiXCR. Clonotypes responding to the vaccine were identified with edgeR on replicate PBMC samples, with the criteria of FDR below 0.01 and a log2 fold change above 5 up to day 15. Each bulk clonotype was labeled CD4 or CD8 based on which sequenced repertoire, CD4 or CD8, contained the clonotype at higher abundance. TCRdb reworked the public reads: Q25 trimming with fastp, MiXCR clone assembly, productive beta chains retained. Rows merge per CDR3 protein into single entries with the most common DNA and genes. These V and J calls are TCRdb output, not the study's own analysis. For this sample there are about 60,000 distinct CDR3 sequences; around 6.9% appear just once. The ten largest clones capture around 44% of the sample.

The rearranged segments are TRBV4-1 and TRBJ2-3; 9 nucleotides in the junction match TRBD2. Specimen: CD8+ T cells sorted from PBMCs, collected on the day of the first yellow fever vaccination. The receptor was isolated from a man aged 18-30 years who received the YFV17D yellow fever vaccine. The nucleotide sequence is given as TGCGCCAGCAGCCGTTCTGGGACTAGCCATGAGGATACGCAGTATTTT. This translates into CASSRSGTSHEDTQYF.